These 6 T cell receptor beta chains originate from one sample sequenced in a study of radiotherapy plus CTLA-4 blockade in lung cancer. The assay was immunoSEQ multiplex PCR, and TCRdb's table has in-frame clones only and misses some. The top ten hold 3.2% of the sample, which has under 55,000 clones, 65% to 85% seen once. This material consisted of peripheral blood, taken from a patient treated with radiotherapy plus ipilimumab. The receptors were sampled from a human donor with non-small cell lung cancer who had a partial response to radiotherapy plus ipilimumab.

This rearrangement joins TRBV28 to TRBJ2-7, with D tentatively TRBD2 (5 bases). CDR1 is MDHEN and CDR2 is SYDVKM in the germline V gene. CDR3 length: 12 amino acids. Trimming pared 7 bases from V and 7 bases from J, leaving 14 bases between. The CDR3: CASKAGTGEQYF. The CDR3 bases are TGTGCCAGCAAGGCAGGAACGGGGGAGCAGTACTTC.

The chain carries TRBV7-8 and TRBJ1-4; possibly TRBD1 for D (6 bases). This CDR3 spans 15 amino acids. Germline V lookup: CDR1 SGHVS, CDR2 FQNEAQ. The V and J ends lost 0 bases and 8 bases respectively, with 13 bases between them. In DNA, the CDR3 is TGTGCCAGCAGCTTAGCTCGGGGGGCGGGGGAAAAACTGTTTTTT. It specifies CASSLARGAGEKLFF. Looking up the rest from reference TRBV7-8 and TRBJ1-4 gives the full variable domain: GAGVSQSPRYKVAKRGQDVALRCDPISGHVSLFWYQQALGQGPEFLTYFQNEAQLDKSGLPSDRFFAERPEGSVSTLKIQRTQQEDSAVYLCASSLARGAGEKLFFGSGTQLSVL.

The rearrangement links TRBV10-2 to TRBJ1-1, with D perhaps TRBD1 (5 bases). Germline V gives CDR1 WSHSY, CDR2 SAAADI. The CDR3 length is 13 residues. With 8 bases removed from V and 0 bases from J, the gap between germline ends came to 10 bases. Here the CDR3 reads CASRQSLNTEAFF. For the CDR3, the DNA is TGCGCCAGCCGACAGTCCTTGAACACTGAAGCTTTCTTT.

CDR3: CASSGRLAGLSYNEQFF. For the CDR3, the DNA is TGCGCCAGCAGCGGGAGACTAGCGGGCCTTTCCTACAATGAGCAGTTCTTC. The chain links TRBV5-1 to TRBJ2-1; 10 positions agree with TRBD2. The CDR3 length is 17 residues. Looked up from germline, CDR1 is SGHRS and CDR2 is YFSETQ. J was trimmed by 1 base and V by 4 bases; bases with no gene match: 8.

The rearrangement joins TRBV21-1 to TRBJ2-7; TRBD1 is taken as the D call from the table, unchecked against the DNA. TRBV21-1 is given as a pseudogene. There are 15 residues in the CDR3. The CDR3 DNA reads TGTGCCAGCAGCCCGACCGGACATTCCTCCTACGAGCAGTACTTC. Translating gives CASSPTGHSSYEQYF.

The DNA of the CDR3 is TGTGCCAGCAGCTATTCTCCGGGACTTAATCAGCCCCAGCATTTT. Translated, it gives CASSYSPGLNQPQHF. The rearrangement joins TRBV7-2 to TRBJ1-5; D might be TRBD1 (5 bases). V was cut by 4 bases and J by 4 bases, with 14 bases left in between. The V gene's germline CDR1 is SGHTA and CDR2 FQGNSA. The CDR3 covers 15 residues. The full variable domain, completed using reference TRBV7-2 and TRBJ1-5, is GAGVSQSPSNKVTEKGKDVELRCDPISGHTALYWYRQSLGQGLEFLIYFQGNSAPDKSGLPSDRFSAERTGGSVSTLTIQRTQQEDSAVYLCASSYSPGLNQPQHFGDGTRLSIL.